This passage covers 26 T cell receptor beta chains from one sample sequenced in a study of PD-1 blockade in mismatch repair-deficient tumors listed by TCRdb under 2017. The receptor library was made with the immunoSEQ multiplex PCR assay. TCRdb limited this immuneACCESS table to in-frame rearrangements with V and J called. A share of clones is missing; checked studies link under half to unresolved V genes, and the rest is unexplained. This sample is represented by 15,000 or so clones; roughly 82% of them were singletons. Approximately 1.7% of the sample goes to the ten largest clones. The sequences come from PBMCs, collected less than 15 weeks after starting pembrolizumab. These receptors were obtained from an adult with mismatch repair-deficient cancer.

The chain recombines TRBV28 with TRBJ2-1; 10 bases agree with TRBD2. Germline V lookup: CDR1 MDHEN, CDR2 SYDVKM. The junction had 6 bases not matched to a gene; V was cut back by 3 bases and J by 7 bases. This CDR3 spans 15 amino acids. As DNA, the CDR3 is TGTGCCAGCAGTTTTTTCTCTAGCGGGAGAAATGAGCAGTTCTTC. Its protein product is CASSFFSSGRNEQFF. The entire variable domain, with the rest obtained from reference TRBV28 and TRBJ2-1, is as follows: DVKVTQSSRYLVKRTGEKVFLECVQDMDHENMFWYRQDPGLGLRLIYFSYDVKMKEKGDIPEGYSVSREKKERFSLILESASTNQTSMYLCASSFFSSGRNEQFFGPGTRLTVL.

The chain joins TRBV2 to TRBJ1-5; 9 bases match TRBD1. CDR1 and CDR2 from the germline V gene are SNHLY and FYNNEI. Trimming at V came to 2 bases and at J to 6 bases, leaving 5 bases not matched to a gene. This CDR3 spans 15 amino acids. The CDR3 spells CASSELGQGTQPQHF. DNA for the CDR3: TGTGCCAGCAGTGAATTGGGACAGGGTACTCAGCCCCAGCATTTT. Full variable domain (outside the CDR3, taken from reference TRBV2 and TRBJ1-5): EPEVTQTPSHQVTQMGQEVILRCVPISNHLYFYWYRQILGQKVEFLVSFYNNEISEKSEIFDDQFSVERPDGSNFTLKIRSTKLEDSAMYFCASSELGQGTQPQHFGDGTRLSIL.

The genes are TRBV2 and TRBJ1-5; 9 nucleotides line up with TRBD1. Trimming took 6 bases from V and 1 from J; bases not matched to a gene: 7. The CDR3 is 16 residues long. The V gene's germline CDR1 is SNHLY and CDR2 FYNNEI. CDR3 amino acids: CASSRQGGGSNQPQHF. The CDR3 nucleotides are TGTGCCAGCAGCCGACAGGGGGGGGGCAGCAATCAGCCCCAGCATTTT.

The chain carries TRBV5-1 and TRBJ2-7; D perhaps matches TRBD2 (5 bases). The CDR3 is 13 residues long. Germline CDR1 and CDR2: SGHRS and YFSETQ. V lost 3 bases and J lost 2, with 9 bases in between. The CDR3 is CASSSGIPYEQYF. In DNA, the CDR3 is TGCGCCAGCAGCTCCGGGATACCCTACGAGCAGTACTTC.

The chain recombines TRBV19 with TRBJ2-5, with 8 bases identical to TRBD1. CDR3 length: 17 amino acids. Trimming at V came to 4 bases and at J to 5 bases, leaving 15 bases not matched to a gene. Germline assignment: CDR1 LNHDA and CDR2 SQIVND (reference sequence). The CDR3 spells CASSRSALGRGQETQYF. CDR3 in DNA: TGTGCCAGTAGTAGGTCCGCGCTGGGCAGGGGGCAGGAGACCCAGTACTTC.

This clone was counted once. This chain connects TRBV23-1 to TRBJ1-5; unclear D gene. TRBV23-1 is treated as an ORF (open reading frame) with a function not yet certain. The V gene lost 7 bases and the J gene lost 2 bases, with 18 bases spanning the gap. The length of the CDR3 is 16 residues. CDR3 nucleotide sequence: TGCGCCAGCAACCGCGAATCCGGGAGTCGCAATCAGCCCCAGCATTTT. Encoded protein: CASNRESGSRNQPQHF.

This clone was detected only a few times. The chain combines TRBV28 with TRBJ2-7, with a possible D match to TRBD1 (6 bases). Germline CDR1 MDHEN, CDR2 SYDVKM. The CDR3 loop spans 12 amino acids. The germline V and J ends were trimmed by 4 bases and 6 bases, with 10 bases remaining between them. CDR3 DNA sequence: TGTGCCAGCAGTTCCCAGGGGCTCGAGCAGTACTTC. This codes for CASSSQGLEQYF.

This chain joins TRBV28 and TRBJ1-2; D remains unclear. Germline assignment: CDR1 MDHEN and CDR2 SYDVKM. The CDR3 is 14 amino acids. Trimming pared 3 bases from V and 4 bases from J, leaving 12 bases between. CDR3 sequence: CASSLSTVTYGYTF. The CDR3 DNA follows: TGTGCCAGCAGTTTGTCTACAGTAACCTATGGCTACACCTTC.

This clone has just one count. The chain has TRBV27 and TRBJ2-1; 7 bases fit TRBD2. The CDR3 is 15 amino acids. CDR1 MNHEY and CDR2 SMNVEV come from the germline V gene (reference sequence). V dropped 6 bases and J dropped 5; count of bases not matched to a gene: 10. The CDR3 bases are TGTGCCAGCAGCCAGACTAGCTCCTGGAACAATGAGCAGTTCTTC. Its protein product is CASSQTSSWNNEQFF.

The rearrangement links TRBV4-1 to TRBJ1-2; no firm D call. The CDR3 totals 14 residues. Germline lookup yields CDR1 MGHRA and CDR2 YSYEKL. V was clipped by 0 bases and J by 5 bases, with 10 bases between them. As DNA, the CDR3 is TGCGCCAGCAGCCAAGATTCCAGGCAATATGGCTACACCTTC. Translated, it gives CASSQDSRQYGYTF.

This chain connects TRBV6-1 to TRBJ2-7, with a tentative D call TRBD1 (6 bases). The CDR3 runs 13 residues. CDR1 and CDR2 (germline): MNHNS, SASEGT. The V and J ends lost 6 bases and 4 bases respectively, with 13 bases between them. This chain's CDR3 is CASRNPGAYEQYF. Written as DNA, the CDR3 is TGTGCCAGCAGGAACCCAGGGGCGTACGAGCAGTACTTC.

The J gene is TRBJ2-1, the V gene TRBV6-5; 7 bases match TRBD1. CDR1 is MNHEY, CDR2 SVGAGI, per germline. The CDR3 contains 15 residues. V trimming: 6 bases; J trimming: 8 bases; junction bases outside the gene matches: 13. CDR3 sequence: CASSRDRAPMDEQFF. The CDR3 nucleotides are TGTGCCAGCAGCCGCGACAGGGCGCCGATGGATGAGCAGTTCTTC.

The gene calls are TRBV19 and TRBJ2-6; 9 bases line up with TRBD1. This CDR3 has 18 residues. The V and J ends lost 4 bases and 0 bases, in that order; junction bases with no gene match: 7. Germline loops: CDR1 LNHDA, CDR2 SQIVND (reference sequence). The CDR3 sequence is CASSTTGTGNSGANVLTF. The DNA of the CDR3 is TGTGCCAGTAGTACCACCGGGACAGGGAACTCTGGGGCCAACGTCCTGACTTTC.

J is TRBJ1-1 and V is TRBV9; maybe TRBD1 (5 bases). Trimming shortened V by 4 bases and J by 5 bases, and 12 bases separated the two germline ends. The CDR3 is made up of 13 amino acids. Per germline, CDR1 SGDLS and CDR2 YYNGEE. The CDR3 DNA reads TGTGCCAGCAGCTTGGCAGGGAATACTGAAGCTTTCTTT. Amino acid sequence: CASSLAGNTEAFF. The variable domain in full, with the rest retrieved from reference TRBV9 and TRBJ1-1, is DSGVTQTPKHLITATGQRVTLRCSPRSGDLSVYWYQQSLDQGLQFLIQYYNGEERAKGNILERFSAQQFPDLHSELNLSSLELGDSALYFCASSLAGNTEAFFGQGTRLTVV.

The CDR3 region has the DNA TGTGCCAGCAGCCCGGGACTAGCGGGACGGGGTGAGCAGTTCTTC. It translates to CASSPGLAGRGEQFF. This rearrangement joins TRBV6-5 to TRBJ2-1, with 13 bases aligning to TRBD2. The V gene end was trimmed by 6 bases and the J gene end by 9 bases; junction bases not matched to a gene: 8. The CDR3 extends over 15 amino acids. CDR1 is MNHEY, CDR2 SVGAGI, per germline.

The V call is TRBV5-1, the J call TRBJ2-2; 11 bases align to TRBD2. V lost 4 bases to trimming and J lost 5 bases; unmatched junction nucleotides: 7. The CDR3 contains 16 residues. CDR1 SGHRS and CDR2 YFSETQ come from the germline V gene. CDR3 DNA sequence: TGCGCCAGCAGCAAACTAGCGGGAGAGGGGACCGGGGAGCTGTTTTTT. Its protein is CASSKLAGEGTGELFF.

The chain is built from TRBV19 and TRBJ2-7, with 10 nucleotides matching TRBD1. The V gene's germline CDR1 is LNHDA and CDR2 SQIVND (reference sequence). V shed 0 bases, J shed 3 bases, and the junction held 2 bases outside the gene matches. This CDR3 is 15 amino acids long. The CDR3 bases are TGTGCCAGTAGTATAGAGGGGGACAGGGGCTACGAGCAGTACTTC. Amino acids: CASSIEGDRGYEQYF.

The CDR3 region has the DNA TGTGCCAGCAGACGGACAGGGGACGCTGGCTACACCTTC. This translates into CASRRTGDAGYTF. The chain employs TRBV11-3 and TRBJ1-2; 9 nucleotides agree with TRBD1. CDR3 size: 13 residues. V trimming: 6 bases; J trimming: 7 bases; junction bases outside the gene matches: 6. CDR1 is SGHNT, CDR2 YENEEA, per germline.

The chain has TRBV5-1 and TRBJ1-2; 10 bases match TRBD1. The CDR3 loop spans 14 amino acids. The V and J ends lost 4 bases and 6 bases, in that order; junction bases with no gene match: 6. The germline gives CDR1 SGHRS, CDR2 YFSETQ. The CDR3 bases are TGCGCCAGCAGCCCCGCGGGACAGGGGAATGGCTACACCTTC. Its protein product is CASSPAGQGNGYTF.

V usage is TRBV7-9 and J usage is TRBJ1-2, with 7 nucleotides matching TRBD1. Trimming removed 6 bases from V and 4 bases from J; junction bases left unmatched: 5. This CDR3 comprises 13 residues. Germline CDR1 is SEHNR and CDR2 is FQNEAQ (reference sequence). CDR3 DNA sequence: TGTGCCAGCAGTCAAGGACAGGCCTATGGCTACACCTTC. Translation gives CASSQGQAYGYTF.

This clone was observed once. CDR3 protein: CASTLRGQLQETQYF. The CDR3 bases are TGTGCCAGTACCCTTAGGGGACAGCTCCAAGAGACCCAGTACTTC. The gene calls are TRBV7-3 and TRBJ2-5, with 7 bases lining up with TRBD1. The CDR3 totals 15 residues. The germline gives CDR1 SGHTA, CDR2 FQGTGA. V dropped 9 bases and J dropped 1; count of bases not matched to a gene: 11.

This rearrangement joins TRBV19 to TRBJ1-5; possibly TRBD1 for D (5 bases). Germline CDR1 is LNHDA and CDR2 is SQIVND (reference sequence). V lost 2 bases and J lost 6, with 14 bases in between. This CDR3 comprises 15 residues. The CDR3 DNA reads as TGTGCCAGTAGTATAATGGGCGGGGCCAGTCAGCCCCAGCATTTT. Residues: CASSIMGGASQPQHF.

A remark on this clone: Relative to the germline gene, one junction end is altered; a read error may explain this. The chain is built from TRBV7-7 and TRBJ2-2, with D maybe TRBD2 (6 bases). Germline CDR1 and CDR2: SSHAT and FNYEAQ (reference sequence). The CDR3 sequence is 15 residues long. Here the CDR3 DNA reads TGTGCTAGCAGCTTAGGGACTCCTGGGACCGGGGAGCTGTTTTTT. Translated: CASSLGTPGTGELFF.

V and J are TRBV5-4 and TRBJ2-3; D is perhaps TRBD1 (5 bases). Germline V CDR1 and CDR2: SGHNT, YYREEE (reference sequence). This CDR3 is built from 15 residues. The germline V and J ends were trimmed by 4 bases and 0 bases, with 12 bases remaining between them. CDR3 loop: CASSAVDKSTDTQYF. The CDR3 nucleotides read TGTGCCAGCAGCGCAGTGGACAAAAGCACAGATACGCAGTATTTT.

V usage is TRBV7-2 and J usage is TRBJ2-7; 12 bases agree with TRBD2. The germline gives CDR1 SGHTA, CDR2 FQGNSA. The V segment lost 6 bases and the J segment 3 bases; nucleotides outside the gene matches: 9. The CDR3 totals 16 residues. CDR3 DNA: TGTGCCAGCAGTCCGCTTCGGACTAGCGGGGACTACGAGCAGTACTTC. Translated, it gives CASSPLRTSGDYEQYF.

This clone has a single count. V and J are TRBV9 and TRBJ2-3, with D tentatively TRBD2 (5 bases). Trimming removed 0 bases from V and 6 bases from J, with 8 bases in between. This CDR3 region has 13 residues. Germline V gives CDR1 SGDLS, CDR2 YYNGEE. DNA of the CDR3: TGTGCCAGCAGCGTAGTCGGGGTGGATACGCAGTATTTT. It encodes CASSVVGVDTQYF.